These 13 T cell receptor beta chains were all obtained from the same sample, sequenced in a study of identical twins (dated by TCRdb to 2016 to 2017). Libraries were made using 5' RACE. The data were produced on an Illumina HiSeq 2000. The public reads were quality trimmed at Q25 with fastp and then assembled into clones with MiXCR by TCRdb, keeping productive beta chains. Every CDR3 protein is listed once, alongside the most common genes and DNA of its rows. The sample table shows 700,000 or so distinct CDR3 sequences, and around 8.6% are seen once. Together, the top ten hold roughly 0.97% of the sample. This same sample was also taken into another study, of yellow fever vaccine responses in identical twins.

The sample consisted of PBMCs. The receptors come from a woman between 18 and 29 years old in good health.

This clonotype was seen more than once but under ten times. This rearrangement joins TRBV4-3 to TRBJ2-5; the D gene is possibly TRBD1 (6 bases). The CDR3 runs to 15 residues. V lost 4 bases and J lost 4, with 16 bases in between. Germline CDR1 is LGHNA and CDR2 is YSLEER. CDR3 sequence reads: CASSPGNREGETQYF. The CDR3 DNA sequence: TGCGCCAGCAGCCCAGGGAACAGGGAAGGAGAGACCCAGTACTTC.

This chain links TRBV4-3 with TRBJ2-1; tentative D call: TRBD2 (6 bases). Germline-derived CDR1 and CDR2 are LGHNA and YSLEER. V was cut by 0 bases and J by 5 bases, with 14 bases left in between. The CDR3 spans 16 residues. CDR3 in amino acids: CASSQESSGDDNEQFF. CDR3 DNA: TGCGCCAGCAGCCAAGAGAGTAGCGGAGACGACAATGAGCAGTTCTTC.

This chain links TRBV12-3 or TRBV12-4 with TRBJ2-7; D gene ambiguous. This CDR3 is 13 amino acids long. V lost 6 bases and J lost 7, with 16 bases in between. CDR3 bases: TGTGCCAGCAGCCGACCATCCACCCGGGAGCAGTACTTC. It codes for CASSRPSTREQYF.

CDR3 sequence (DNA): TGTGCCAGCAGCTTTAATGTGAACGGTCAGCCCCAGCATTTT. Protein product: CASSFNVNGQPQHF. This chain connects TRBV7-9 to TRBJ1-5; D call uncertain. The CDR3 runs to 14 residues. V lost 3 bases to trimming and J lost 6 bases, with 12 bases between them. The germline V gene has CDR1 SEHNR and CDR2 FQNEAQ (reference sequence).

The CDR3 nucleotides read TGTGCCAGCAGCTTAGGTAGCGGGAAGTCCTACAATGAGCAGTTCTTC. It yields the protein CASSLGSGKSYNEQFF. The rearrangement uses TRBV7-9 and TRBJ2-1, with 8 bases matching TRBD2. CDR1 is SEHNR, CDR2 FQNEAQ, per germline (reference sequence). J was trimmed by 1 base and V by 1 base; bases with no gene match: 3. The CDR3 length is 16 residues.

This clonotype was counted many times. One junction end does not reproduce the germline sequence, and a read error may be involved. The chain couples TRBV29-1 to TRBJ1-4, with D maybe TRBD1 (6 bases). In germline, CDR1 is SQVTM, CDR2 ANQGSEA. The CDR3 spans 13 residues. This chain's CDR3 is CSALDSTTEKLFF. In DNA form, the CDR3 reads TGCAGCGCGCTGGACAGTACTACTGAAAAACTGTTTTTT. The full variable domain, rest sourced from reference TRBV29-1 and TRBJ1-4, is SAVISQKPSRDICQRGTSLTIQCQVDSQVTMMFWYRQQPGQSLTLIATANQGSEATYESGFVIDKFPISRPNLTFSTLTVSNMSPEDSSIYLCSALDSTTEKLFFGSGTQLSVL.

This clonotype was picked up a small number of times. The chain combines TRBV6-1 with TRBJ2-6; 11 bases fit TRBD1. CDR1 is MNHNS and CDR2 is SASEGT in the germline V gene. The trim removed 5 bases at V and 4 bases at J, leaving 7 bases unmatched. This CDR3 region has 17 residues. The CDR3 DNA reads TGTGCCAGCAGTCCGGGACAGGGGGTCACGGGGGCCAACGTCCTGACTTTC. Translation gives CASSPGQGVTGANVLTF.

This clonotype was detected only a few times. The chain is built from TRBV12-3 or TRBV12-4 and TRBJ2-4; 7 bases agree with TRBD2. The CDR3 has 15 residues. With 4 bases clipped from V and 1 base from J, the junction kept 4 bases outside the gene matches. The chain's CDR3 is CASSSGRPAKNIQYF. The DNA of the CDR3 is TGTGCCAGCAGTTCCGGGAGGCCTGCCAAAAACATTCAGTACTTC.

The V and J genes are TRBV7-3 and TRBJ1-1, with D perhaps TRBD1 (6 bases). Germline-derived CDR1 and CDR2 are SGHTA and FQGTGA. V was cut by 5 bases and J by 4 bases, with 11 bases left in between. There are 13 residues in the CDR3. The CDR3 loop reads CASSRTGITEAFF. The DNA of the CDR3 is TGTGCCAGCAGCCGAACAGGGATCACTGAAGCTTTCTTT. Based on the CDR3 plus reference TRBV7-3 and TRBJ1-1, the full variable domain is GAGVSQTPSNKVTEKGKYVELRCDPISGHTALYWYRQSLGQGPEFLIYFQGTGAADDSGLPNDRFFAVRPEGSVSTLKIQRTERGDSAVYLCASSRTGITEAFFGQGTRLTVV.

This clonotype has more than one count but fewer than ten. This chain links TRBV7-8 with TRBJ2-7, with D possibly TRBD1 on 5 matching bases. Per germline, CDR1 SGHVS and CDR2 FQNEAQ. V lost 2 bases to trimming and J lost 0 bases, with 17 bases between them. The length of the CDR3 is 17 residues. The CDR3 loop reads CASSLSGAGESSYEQYF. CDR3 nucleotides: TGTGCCAGCAGCTTAAGTGGGGCAGGCGAGAGCTCCTACGAGCAGTACTTC.

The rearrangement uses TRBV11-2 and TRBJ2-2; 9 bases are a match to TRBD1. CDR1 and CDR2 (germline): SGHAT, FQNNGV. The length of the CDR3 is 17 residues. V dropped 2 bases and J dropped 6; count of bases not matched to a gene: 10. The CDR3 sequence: CASSLSPGTGFAGELFF. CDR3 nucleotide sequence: TGTGCCAGCAGCTTATCCCCCGGGACAGGGTTTGCCGGGGAGCTGTTTTTT.

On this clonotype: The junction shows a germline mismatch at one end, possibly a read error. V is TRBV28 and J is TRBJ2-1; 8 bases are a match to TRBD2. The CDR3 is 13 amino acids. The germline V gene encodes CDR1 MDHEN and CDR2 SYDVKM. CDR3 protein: CATSLMAGGPQFF. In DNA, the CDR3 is TGTGCCACCAGTCTGATGGCGGGGGGCCCCCAGTTCTTC.

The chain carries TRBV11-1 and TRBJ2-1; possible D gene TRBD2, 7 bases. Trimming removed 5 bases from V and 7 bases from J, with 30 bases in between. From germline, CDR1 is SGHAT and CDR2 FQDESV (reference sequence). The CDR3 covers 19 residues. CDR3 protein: CASSPTGGWRGGLRNEQFF. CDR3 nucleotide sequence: TGTGCCAGCAGCCCTACGGGGGGATGGCGAGGGGGACTGAGGAATGAGCAGTTCTTC.